The 14 T cell receptor beta chains below come from one sample, sequenced in a study of blood T cell repertoires in COVID-19. Method: immunoSEQ multiplex PCR; TCRdb's copy keeps in-frame clones and lacks some. The table lists 93,000 or so clones, 84% of them singletons. Sequencing used peripheral blood. Every receptor here comes from a human donor in a cohort sampled during active or convalescent COVID-19.

The J gene is TRBJ1-2, the V gene TRBV4-2, with unresolved D. The V gene's germline CDR1 is LGHNA and CDR2 YNFKEQ. The germline V and J ends were trimmed by 2 bases and 6 bases, with 16 bases remaining between them. This CDR3 is built from 15 residues. The CDR3 DNA reads as TGTGCCAGCAGCCAATCCGGGAGGAATGACCATGGCTACACCTTC. Its protein is CASSQSGRNDHGYTF.

The V and J genes are TRBV5-4 and TRBJ2-2; D unresolved. V lost 1 base and J 4 bases, leaving 11 bases between the germline ends. The CDR3 loop spans 15 amino acids. Germline CDR1 and CDR2: SGHNT and YYREEE (reference sequence). The CDR3 nucleotides read TGTGCCAGCAGCTTGCCTGGGCAGTCCACCGGGGAGCTGTTTTTT. It codes for CASSLPGQSTGELFF.

This clone was picked up one time. This chain joins TRBV19 and TRBJ1-4; D might be TRBD1 (5 bases). The V end was cut by 6 bases, the J end by 7 bases, with 15 bases between. Germline V gene lookup returns CDR1 LNHDA and CDR2 SQIVND (reference sequence). The CDR3 sequence is 14 residues long. As DNA, the CDR3 is TGTGCCAGTAGGGGGGGGTTACAGCGTGAAAAACTGTTTTTT. It specifies CASRGGLQREKLFF.

This clone was recorded once. This sequence joins TRBV9 and TRBJ2-5; TRBD2 matches at 7 bases. Germline lookup yields CDR1 SGDLS and CDR2 YYNGEE. V dropped 0 bases and J dropped 2; count of bases not matched to a gene: 4. The CDR3 contains 15 residues. The CDR3 loop reads CASSVGGGRQETQYF. CDR3 coding DNA: TGTGCCAGCAGCGTAGGGGGAGGGCGGCAAGAGACCCAGTACTTC.

This chain connects TRBV9 to TRBJ1-2; 7 bases map to TRBD1. CDR1 is SGDLS, CDR2 YYNGEE, per germline. V gave up 3 bases and J gave up 4 bases; unmatched junction bases: 12. The CDR3 length is 16 residues. For the CDR3, the DNA is TGTGCCAGCAGCGCCGACCTAAGTGGACAGGCCTATGGCTACACCTTC. This encodes CASSADLSGQAYGYTF. The full variable domain, completed using reference TRBV9 and TRBJ1-2, is DSGVTQTPKHLITATGQRVTLRCSPRSGDLSVYWYQQSLDQGLQFLIQYYNGEERAKGNILERFSAQQFPDLHSELNLSSLELGDSALYFCASSADLSGQAYGYTFGSGTRLTVV.

This clone showed up just a few times. The chain is built from TRBV12-3 or TRBV12-4 and TRBJ2-1; 7 nucleotides line up with TRBD1. Losses at the gene ends were 7 bases for V and 4 bases for J; bases not matched to a gene: 1. The CDR3 spans 12 residues. CDR3: CASKGAYNEQFF. CDR3 nucleotide sequence: TGTGCCAGCAAGGGGGCGTACAATGAGCAGTTCTTC.

This clone was seen just once. This rearrangement joins TRBV20-1 to TRBJ2-7; weak D call: TRBD2 (5 bases). Germline loops: CDR1 DFQATT, CDR2 SNEGSKA (reference sequence). This CDR3 is 11 amino acids long. Trimming removed 6 bases at V and 3 bases at J, with 9 bases between. CDR3 DNA: TGCAGTGCGAGGGCCAACTACGAGCAGTACTTC. This codes for CSARANYEQYF.

The rearrangement links TRBV7-3 to TRBJ1-2; D remains ambiguous. Trimming cost V 1 base and J 5 bases, with 14 bases left between them. CDR1 is SGHTA and CDR2 is FQGTGA in the germline V gene. The CDR3 is 15 amino acids. The CDR3 loop reads CASSLINAGTYGYTF. Here the CDR3 DNA reads TGTGCCAGCAGCTTAATAAATGCAGGTACTTATGGCTACACCTTC.

The chain is built from TRBV7-6 and TRBJ1-2; 7 bases are a match to TRBD1. The junction had 16 bases not matched to a gene; V was cut back by 5 bases and J by 7 bases. The CDR3 is 16 amino acids. Germline assignment: CDR1 SGHVS and CDR2 FNYEAQ. DNA of the CDR3: TGTGCCAGCAGCCCACTCCCCCCGGGACAGCCTATTGGCTACACCTTC. Amino acid sequence: CASSPLPPGQPIGYTF.

V gene TRBV2 combines with J gene TRBJ1-4; 7 bases line up with TRBD1. CDR3 length: 17 amino acids. V lost 2 bases, J lost 4 bases, and 10 bases stayed unmatched. Germline V gene sequence: CDR1 SNHLY, CDR2 FYNNEI. In DNA, the CDR3 is TGTGCCAGCAGTGAATTGAAGGAGACAGGGTATAATGAAAAACTGTTTTTT. Protein product: CASSELKETGYNEKLFF.

As regards this clone: Compared with germline, one end of the junction differs, possibly owing to a read error. The chain links TRBV6-6 to TRBJ1-1; D gene unclear. Germline values: CDR1 MNHNY, CDR2 SVGAGI (reference sequence). There are 16 residues in the CDR3. The CDR3 sequence: CASSYSKAGRNPEPFF. For the CDR3, the DNA is TGTGCCAGCAGTTACTCGAAGGCGGGCAGAAACCCTGAACCTTTCTTT.

This clone was found a few times. CDR3 sequence reads: CASSLVGENSPLHF. CDR3 coding DNA: TGCGCCAGCAGCTTGGTGGGAGAAAATTCACCCCTCCACTTT. The J gene is TRBJ1-6, the V gene TRBV5-1, with D unresolved. The CDR3 is made up of 14 amino acids. Germline lookup yields CDR1 SGHRS and CDR2 YFSETQ. V lost 0 bases and J lost 7, with 8 bases in between.

The chain is built from TRBV6-5 and TRBJ1-4; no clear D gene. The CDR3 runs to 13 residues. Germline CDR1 is MNHEY and CDR2 is SVGAGI. V lost 2 bases and J lost 5, with 6 bases in between. The CDR3 nucleotides read TGTGCCAGCAGTTACGTAGCGAATGAAAAACTGTTTTTT. It translates to CASSYVANEKLFF.

The chain links TRBV5-4 to TRBJ1-1, with 10 bases lining up with TRBD1. Germline V gene sequence: CDR1 SGHNT, CDR2 YYREEE (reference sequence). Trimming at V came to 0 bases and at J to 0 bases, leaving 11 bases not matched to a gene. The CDR3 has 19 amino acids. CDR3 nucleotide sequence: TGTGCCAGCAGCTTGGCCGTGGGGACAGGGGCCTACATGAACACTGAAGCTTTCTTT. Protein product: CASSLAVGTGAYMNTEAFF.